The sample holds many counts of the clone carrying this TCR beta chain. Its target is unknown. The CDR3 sequence is 15 residues long. CDR1 and CDR2 (germline): WSHSY, SAAADI. The V end lost 9 bases, the J end lost 1 base, and 18 bases lay between the germline ends. The sample belongs to a study of T-cell memory formation after mild COVID-19. Turning to the study itself: TCR clusters were mostly donor specific. The study, taken as a whole, reports: From day 15 to 85, contracting clones were balanced between CD4 and CD8, whereas later expanders leaned toward CD4+. Researchers found some responding clones in pre-infection memory, a sign that cross-reactive memory joined.

Constant-segment-primed 5'RACE gave TCR alpha and TCR beta cDNA libraries with sample barcodes and UMIs. A single record per CDR3 protein comes from TCRdb applying MiXCR to the 5' RACE reads. The table includes about 400,000 distinct CDR3 sequences, roughly a quarter detected once. The TCR sequence derives from an adult woman who had mild COVID-19 (a few samples of this study predate the infection). Cell type and time point are not known. V gene TRBV10-2 combines with J gene TRBJ1-1; TRBD1 might be the D (6 bases). The material sequenced was PBMCs or a T cell subset sorted from them (not recorded which). The CDR3 reads CASTVGGQGNTEAFF. In nucleotides, the CDR3 is TGCGCCAGTACCGTCGGGGGGCAGGGGAACACTGAAGCTTTCTTT.